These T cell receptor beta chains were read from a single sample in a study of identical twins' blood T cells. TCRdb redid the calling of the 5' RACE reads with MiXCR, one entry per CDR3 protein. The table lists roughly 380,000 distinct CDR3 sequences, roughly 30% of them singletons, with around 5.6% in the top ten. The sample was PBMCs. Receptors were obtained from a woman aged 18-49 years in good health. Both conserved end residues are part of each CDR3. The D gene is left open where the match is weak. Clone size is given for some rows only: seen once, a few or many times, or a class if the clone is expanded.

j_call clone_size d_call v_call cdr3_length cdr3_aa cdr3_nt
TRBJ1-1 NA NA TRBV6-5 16 CASSQTPRGGSTEAFF TGTGCCAGCAGTCAAACCCCGAGGGGAGGAAGCACTGAAGCTTTCTTT
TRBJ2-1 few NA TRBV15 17 CATSPVPLPSSYNEQFF TGTGCCACCAGCCCCGTCCCTCTGCCGAGCTCCTACAATGAGCAGTTCTTC
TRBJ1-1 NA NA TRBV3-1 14 CASSRGEGSSEAFF TGTGCCAGCAGCCGAGGAGAGGGGAGTAGTGAAGCTTTCTTT
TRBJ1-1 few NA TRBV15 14 CATSRDYGGTEAFF TGTGCCACCAGCAGAGACTACGGAGGGACTGAAGCTTTCTTT
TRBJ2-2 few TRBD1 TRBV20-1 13 CSARTGYTGELFF TGCAGTGCTAGGACAGGGTACACCGGGGAGCTGTTTTTT
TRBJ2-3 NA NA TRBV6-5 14 CASSSIEDTDTQYF TGTGCCAGCAGTTCTATAGAAGATACAGATACGCAGTATTTT
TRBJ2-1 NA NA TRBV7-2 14 CASSLERTAGEQFF TGTGCCAGCAGCTTAGAACGGACTGCTGGTGAGCAGTTCTTC
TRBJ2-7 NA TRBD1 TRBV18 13 CASSPGQGSEQYF TGTGCCAGCTCACCGGGACAGGGGAGCGAGCAGTACTTC
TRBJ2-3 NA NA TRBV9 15 CASSARLGVVDTQYF TGTGCCAGCAGCGCCCGACTTGGAGTTGTAGATACGCAGTATTTT
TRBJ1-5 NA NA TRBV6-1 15 CAGSGLWYSNRPQHF TGTGCCGGCAGTGGACTTTGGTATAGCAATCGGCCCCAGCATTTT
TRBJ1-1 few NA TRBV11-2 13 CASSFGTDTEAFF TGTGCCAGCAGCTTTGGCACGGACACTGAAGCTTTCTTT
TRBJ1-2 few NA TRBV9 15 CASSAGTSFGVRYTF TGTGCCAGCAGCGCAGGGACATCGTTTGGAGTTCGCTACACCTTC
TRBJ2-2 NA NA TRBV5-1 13 CASSLDSSGELFF TGCGCCAGCAGCTTGGACTCCTCCGGGGAGCTGTTTTTT
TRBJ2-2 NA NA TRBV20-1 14 CSAQLGGATGELFF TGCAGTGCTCAACTAGGGGGGGCCACCGGGGAGCTGTTTTTT
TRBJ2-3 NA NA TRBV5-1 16 CASSNTLGSSTDTQYF TGCGCCAGCAGCAATACGCTAGGTTCGAGCACAGATACGCAGTATTTT
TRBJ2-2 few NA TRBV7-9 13 CASSPIYTGELFF TGTGCCAGCAGCCCCATATACACCGGGGAGCTGTTTTTT
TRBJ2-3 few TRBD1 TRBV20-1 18 CSAILDPRQGLNTDTQYF TGCAGTGCTATCCTCGACCCTCGACAGGGGTTGAACACAGATACGCAGTATTTT
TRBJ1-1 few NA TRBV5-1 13 CASSLEGGAEAFF TGCGCCAGCAGCTTGGAGGGGGGCGCTGAAGCTTTCTTT
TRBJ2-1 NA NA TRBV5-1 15 CASSSEGISYNEQFF TGCGCCAGCAGCTCGGAGGGGATCTCCTACAATGAGCAGTTCTTC
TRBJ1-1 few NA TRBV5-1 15 CASSHLTGLNTEAFF TGCGCCAGCAGCCATCTGACAGGACTCAACACTGAAGCTTTCTTT
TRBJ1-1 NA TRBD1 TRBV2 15 CASSGSSQGASGAFF TGTGCCAGCAGTGGTTCTTCCCAGGGGGCATCGGGAGCTTTCTTT
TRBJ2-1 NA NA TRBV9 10 CLRGDNEQFF TGCCTTAGGGGGGACAATGAGCAGTTCTTC
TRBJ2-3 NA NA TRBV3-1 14 CASSQRDRTDTQYF TGTGCCAGCAGCCAGAGGGACCGCACAGATACGCAGTATTTT
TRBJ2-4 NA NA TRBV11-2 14 CASSSRLAKNIQYF TGTGCCAGCAGCTCCCGTCTAGCCAAAAACATTCAGTACTTC
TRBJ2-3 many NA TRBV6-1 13 CASRGYGADTQYF TGTGCCAGCAGGGGTTACGGGGCAGATACGCAGTATTTT
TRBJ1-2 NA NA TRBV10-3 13 CAIEPDFYYGYTF TGTGCCATCGAGCCAGACTTCTACTATGGCTACACCTTC
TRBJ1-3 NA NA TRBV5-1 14 CASSFQGAGNTIYF TGCGCCAGCAGCTTCCAGGGAGCTGGAAACACCATATATTTT
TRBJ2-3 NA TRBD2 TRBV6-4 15 CASSEVSGDTDTQYF TGTGCCAGCAGTGAAGTGAGCGGGGACACAGATACGCAGTATTTT
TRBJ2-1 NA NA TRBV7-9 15 CASSLESDHYNEQFF TGTGCCAGCAGCTTAGAATCTGACCACTACAATGAGCAGTTCTTC
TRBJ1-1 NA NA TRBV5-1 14 CASSPETANTEAFF TGCGCCAGCAGCCCAGAGACCGCGAACACTGAAGCTTTCTTT
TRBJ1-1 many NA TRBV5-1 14 CASSLTGGKTEAFF TGCGCCAGCAGCTTGACCGGAGGGAAGACTGAAGCTTTCTTT
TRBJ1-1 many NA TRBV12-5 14 CASNARRTNTEAFF TGTGCTAGCAACGCCCGGAGAACCAACACTGAAGCTTTCTTT
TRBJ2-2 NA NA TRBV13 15 CASSLEAEAPGELFF TGTGCCAGCAGCTTGGAGGCAGAGGCCCCCGGGGAGCTGTTTTTT
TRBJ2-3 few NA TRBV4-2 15 CASSQASASTDTQYF TGTGCCAGCAGCCAAGCTTCTGCTAGCACAGATACGCAGTATTTT
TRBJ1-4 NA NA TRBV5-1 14 CASSLLPHNEKLFF TGCGCCAGCAGCTTGTTGCCGCACAATGAAAAACTGTTTTTT
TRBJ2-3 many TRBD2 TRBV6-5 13 CASSRDYTDTQYF TGTGCCAGCAGTCGGGACTACACAGATACGCAGTATTTT
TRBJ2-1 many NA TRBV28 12 CASSLRWGEQFF TGTGCCAGCAGTTTGAGGTGGGGTGAGCAGTTCTTC
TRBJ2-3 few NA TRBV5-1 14 CASGAQGPTDTQYF TGCGCCAGTGGGGCCCAGGGGCCGACAGATACGCAGTATTTT
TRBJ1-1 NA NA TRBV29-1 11 CSVVLVTEAFF TGCAGCGTTGTTTTGGTGACTGAAGCTTTCTTT
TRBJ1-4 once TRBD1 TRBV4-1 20 CASSQDHATGTVPTNEKLFF TGCGCCAGCAGCCAAGATCACGCGACAGGGACGGTCCCAACTAATGAAAAACTGTTTTTT
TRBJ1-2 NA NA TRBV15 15 CATSRDIGSNYGYTF TGTGCCACCAGCAGAGATATTGGTTCTAACTATGGCTACACCTTC
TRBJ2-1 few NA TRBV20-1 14 CSASDGRVYNEQFF TGCAGTGCTAGTGACGGGAGAGTGTACAATGAGCAGTTCTTC
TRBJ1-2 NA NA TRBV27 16 CASSPTGRTYLYGYTF TGTGCCAGCAGTCCGACGGGACGGACTTACCTCTATGGCTACACCTTC
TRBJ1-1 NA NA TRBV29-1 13 CSVAPQGNTEAFF TGCAGCGTTGCCCCACAGGGGAACACTGAAGCTTTCTTT
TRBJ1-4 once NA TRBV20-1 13 CSASLGTNEKLFF TGCAGTGCTAGCTTGGGGACTAATGAAAAACTGTTTTTT
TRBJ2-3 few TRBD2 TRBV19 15 CATAGLAGGTDTQYF TGTGCCACCGCTGGACTAGCGGGAGGGACAGATACGCAGTATTTT
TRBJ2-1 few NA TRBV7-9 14 CASSYEGLRNEQFF TGTGCCAGCAGCTATGAGGGACTCCGCAATGAGCAGTTCTTC
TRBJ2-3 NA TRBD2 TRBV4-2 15 CASSQSSGGADTQYF TGTGCCAGCAGCCAGAGTAGCGGGGGGGCAGATACGCAGTATTTT
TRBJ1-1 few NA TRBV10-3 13 CAISTQGITEAFF TGTGCCATCAGTACTCAGGGGATCACTGAAGCTTTCTTT